This T cell receptor (beta chain) is from a study of T cell responses to AZD1222 COVID-19 vaccine. General observations from the study: The study found vaccine-associated CD4 TCRs spanning spike, dominant at 160-218 and 743-854.

This CDR3 comprises 12 residues. Trimming took off 6 bases at V and 4 bases at J, with 10 bases between the two ends. This table comes from immunoSEQ multiplex PCR, and its TCRdb copy is limited to in-frame clones, with some not included. The sample shows tens of thousands of clones, roughly 85% of them seen only once. A word on this clone: What it binds is unknown.

This sequence originates from an adult in good health. The gene calls are TRBV12-3 or TRBV12-4 and TRBJ2-7; D tentatively fits TRBD1 or TRBD2 (5 bases each). Sequenced here: peripheral blood, sampled on day 0 of AZD1222 vaccination. The CDR3 is CASSRGPYEQYF. Written as DNA, the CDR3 is TGTGCCAGCAGCCGGGGCCCATACGAGCAGTACTTC.